The rows below give T cell receptor beta chains drawn from one sample of a study of shared clonotypes between healthy human individuals. Here immunoSEQ multiplex PCR was the method, and the copy in TCRdb shows in-frame clones only, minus some. Of about 2.4 million clones in the sample, 80% to 95% were seen once. The sequencing sample was made of naive CD4+ T cells from PBMCs. Every receptor here comes from a man younger than 35 in good health. Some clones in this sample may be carry-over from other donors' samples. The CDR3 runs from the conserved cysteine through the conserved F or W. A D gene is named only where the DNA matches it firmly. A clone size is listed for some rows: how often the clone was seen (once, few, many), or a class if it is expanded.

TRBJ2-3 TRBV25-1 . TRBD1 TGTGCCAGCAGTGACTGGGACAGGGGGATGGATACGCAGTATTTT CASSDWDRGMDTQYF
TRBJ1-2 TRBV6-1 . . TGTGCCAGCAGTGAACAGGGGACGGAATATGGCTACACCTTC CASSEQGTEYGYTF
TRBJ2-7 TRBV5-4 . TRBD1 TGTGCCAGCAGTCGGGGACAGGGACCCTACGAGCAGTACTTC CASSRGQGPYEQYF
TRBJ2-3 TRBV5-8 . TRBD2 TGTGCCAGCAGCCCGGGACTAGCCGCCAGCACAGATACGCAGTATTTT CASSPGLAASTDTQYF
TRBJ2-3 TRBV11-2 . . TGTGCCAGCACCAGGGCGAGAAGCGCAGATACGCAGTATTTT CASTRARSADTQYF
TRBJ1-3 TRBV4-1 few . TGCGCCAGCAGCCAAGAACGCGGCACTGGAAACACCATATATTTT CASSQERGTGNTIYF
TRBJ1-1 TRBV5-8 . . TGTGCCAGCAGCGGCGAGGGCGAGTGGTTGAACACTGAAGCTTTCTTT CASSGEGEWLNTEAFF
TRBJ1-1 TRBV27 . TRBD1 TGTGCCAGCAGGTACCGGGACAGGGGTCGGACTGAAGCTTTCTTT CASRYRDRGRTEAFF
TRBJ2-7 TRBV7-9 . . TGTGCCAGCAGCTCTCAACGAGTCAGGCCCCCCGACGAGCAGTACTTC CASSSQRVRPPDEQYF
TRBJ1-2 TRBV4-2 . TRBD1 TGTGCCAGCAGCCAAGATAGAGACTCAGGGGGATGGGCTGGCTACACCTTC CASSQDRDSGGWAGYTF